The rows below give T cell receptor beta chains drawn from one sample of a study of T cells in Graves' hyperthyroidism and ophthalmopathy. TCRdb re-analysed the multiplex PCR reads in MiXCR, keeping a single row per CDR3 protein. The table lists some 700,000 distinct CDR3 sequences, 15% to 20% of them singletons. Specimen: blood. These receptors all stem from a man in his forties or fifties with Graves' hyperthyroidism. Each CDR3 is given with its conserved first and last residue. A D gene is named only where the DNA matches it firmly. Only some rows state a clone size, as once, few, many or a class for expanded clones.

>12|NA|few|TRBV10-3|TRBJ1-3
CAIQSPGNTIYF
TGTGCCATCCAGTCCCCTGGAAACACCATATATTTT
>12|NA|few|TRBV19|TRBJ1-1
CATGGGGTEAFF
TGTGCCACCGGGGGGGGGGGAACTGAAGCTTTCTTT
>12|NA|many|TRBV3-1|TRBJ2-7
CASSQTYVEQYF
TGTGCCAGCAGCCAAACTTATGTGGAGCAGTACTTC
>18|TRBD1|many|TRBV2|TRBJ1-5
CASSRDPGTGMFGQPQHF
TGTGCCAGCAGTCGGGACCCTGGGACAGGGATGTTCGGTCAGCCCCAGCATTTT
>15|TRBD1|many|TRBV5-8|TRBJ2-7
CASSPGTGIFYEQYF
TGTGCCAGCAGTCCGGGGACAGGGATTTTCTACGAGCAGTACTTC
>14|NA|many|TRBV28|TRBJ1-1
CASREWGGITEAFF
TGTGCCAGCAGAGAGTGGGGGGGGATCACTGAAGCTTTCTTT
>14|NA|few|TRBV4-1|TRBJ2-7
CASSHRTGSYEQYF
TGCGCCAGCAGCCACCGAACCGGGAGCTACGAGCAGTACTTC
>17|NA|many|TRBV7-9|TRBJ2-3
CASSLTDGGLKTDTQYF
TGTGCCAGCAGCTTAACGGATGGAGGTCTAAAGACAGATACGCAGTATTTT
>16|NA|many|TRBV12-3/TRBV12-4|TRBJ2-1
CASRSPFLSSYNEQFF
TGTGCCAGCAGATCCCCTTTCCTGAGCTCCTACAATGAGCAGTTCTTC
>17|NA|few|TRBV7-8|TRBJ2-1
CASSLAGLMGAGNEQFF
TGTGCCAGCAGCTTAGCGGGTCTCATGGGGGCGGGCAATGAGCAGTTCTTC
>14|NA|NA|TRBV24-1|TRBJ2-3
CASSEGGGSDTQYF
TGTGCCAGCAGTGAAGGGGGAGGGTCAGATACGCAGTATTTT
>17|TRBD1|NA|TRBV6-2/TRBV6-3|TRBJ1-1
CASSYPRQGRLNTEAFF
TGTGCCAGCAGTTACCCTCGACAGGGGCGACTGAACACTGAAGCTTTCTTT
>17|TRBD1|many|TRBV5-6|TRBJ1-1
CASSLRQGSWVNTEAFF
TGTGCCAGCAGCCTAAGACAGGGTTCATGGGTGAACACTGAAGCTTTCTTT
>13|NA|few|TRBV27|TRBJ1-2
CASSWMQGSGYTF
TGTGCCAGCAGTTGGATGCAGGGGTCTGGCTACACCTTC
>12|NA|NA|TRBV5-1|TRBJ2-1
CASRESFNEQFF
TGCGCCAGCAGAGAGAGCTTCAATGAGCAGTTCTTC
>14|NA|NA|TRBV24-1|TRBJ2-1
CATSDPDRTHEQFF
TGTGCCACCAGTGATCCCGACAGGACCCATGAGCAGTTCTTC
>15|TRBD1|many|TRBV5-1|TRBJ1-1
CASSRRGQGITEAFF
TGCGCCAGCAGCCGTCGGGGACAGGGGATCACTGAAGCTTTCTTT
>13|NA|NA|TRBV12-3/TRBV12-4|TRBJ2-1
CASRPRQYNEQFF
TGTGCCAGCAGACCTAGACAATACAATGAGCAGTTCTTC
>15|TRBD2|many|TRBV27|TRBJ2-7
CASSSTGGPGHEQYF
TGTGCCAGCAGTTCTACGGGGGGACCGGGCCACGAGCAGTACTTC
>16|TRBD1|NA|TRBV7-6|TRBJ2-2
CASSFGQGAGTGELFF
TGTGCCAGCAGCTTTGGACAGGGGGCAGGCACCGGGGAGCTGTTTTTT
>16|NA|few|TRBV6-1|TRBJ2-3
CASRELGGPGTDTQYF
TGTGCCAGCAGGGAATTAGGGGGACCTGGCACAGATACGCAGTATTTT
>14|NA|many|TRBV27|TRBJ2-7
CASSKRDSHYEQYF
TGTGCCAGCAGTAAGCGGGACAGCCACTACGAGCAGTACTTC
>15|TRBD1|NA|TRBV6-2/TRBV6-3|TRBJ2-5
CASSLTGGDQETQYF
TGTGCCAGCAGTTTGACAGGGGGGGACCAAGAGACCCAGTACTTC
>15|TRBD1|few|TRBV5-5|TRBJ1-1
CASSQNRGEGAEAFF
TGTGCCAGCAGCCAAAACAGGGGAGAAGGCGCTGAAGCTTTCTTT
>18|TRBD1|NA|TRBV9|TRBJ2-2
CASSLRTGGPTNTGELFF
TGTGCCAGCAGCCTCAGGACAGGGGGTCCCACGAACACCGGGGAGCTGTTTTTT
>15|TRBD2|NA|TRBV2|TRBJ2-3
CASSEAGGGLNTQYF
TGTGCCAGCAGTGAGGCGGGAGGAGGCTTAAATACGCAGTATTTT
>14|NA|many|TRBV6-2/TRBV6-3|TRBJ1-1
CASSYSSGVTEAFF
TGTGCCAGCAGTTACTCCTCAGGGGTGACTGAAGCTTTCTTT
>15|TRBD1|many|TRBV2|TRBJ1-5
CASQMIQGRNQPQHF
TGTGCCAGCCAGATGATACAGGGGCGCAATCAGCCCCAGCATTTT
>15|TRBD2|many|TRBV20-1|TRBJ2-5
CSANEGTSGQETQYF
TGCAGTGCTAACGAAGGGACTAGCGGCCAAGAGACCCAGTACTTC
>13|NA|many|TRBV12-3/TRBV12-4|TRBJ1-5
CASNRHSNQPQHF
TGTGCCAGCAACCGCCATAGCAATCAGCCCCAGCATTTT
>13|NA|many|TRBV7-2|TRBJ2-1
CASSFTGYNEQFF
TGTGCCAGCAGCTTTACTGGATACAATGAGCAGTTCTTC
>10|NA|NA|TRBV29-1|TRBJ1-1
CSAVGTEAFF
TGCAGCGCCGTAGGTACTGAAGCTTTCTTT
>18|TRBD2|NA|TRBV5-1|TRBJ2-1
CASSHPSNSGRDYNEQFF
TGCGCCAGCAGCCACCCTAGCAATAGCGGGAGAGACTACAATGAGCAGTTCTTC
>15|TRBD1|NA|TRBV19|TRBJ1-2
CASGQDIGPGYGYTF
TGTGCCAGTGGACAGGACATTGGACCTGGCTATGGCTACACCTTC
>20|NA|many|TRBV15|TRBJ2-5
CATSSEGRQGSSRGMETQYF
TGTGCCACCAGCAGTGAAGGGAGGCAGGGGTCGAGTAGGGGAATGGAGACCCAGTACTTC
>14|TRBD1|few|TRBV6-2/TRBV6-3|TRBJ1-1
CASSKGQINTEAFF
TGTGCCAGCAGTAAGGGACAGATTAACACTGAAGCTTTCTTT
>15|NA|many|TRBV12-3/TRBV12-4|TRBJ2-5
CASSGTSEVQETQYF
TGTGCCAGCAGTGGGACGAGCGAGGTCCAAGAGACCCAGTACTTC
>15|NA|many|TRBV30|TRBJ1-6
CAWSFSGALYSPLHF
TGTGCCTGGAGCTTCAGCGGAGCCCTCTATTCACCCCTCCACTTT
>15|NA|few|TRBV19|TRBJ1-1
CASSIRGGMNTEAFF
TGTGCCAGTAGTATACGGGGTGGGATGAACACTGAAGCTTTCTTT
>16|TRBD2|NA|TRBV20-1|TRBJ2-7
CSARPPGLAGFQEQYF
TGCAGTGCTAGACCACCCGGACTAGCGGGCTTTCAAGAGCAGTACTTC
>14|NA|few|TRBV19|TRBJ2-2
CASTLTPYTGELFF
TGTGCCAGTACTCTGACACCTTACACCGGGGAGCTGTTTTTT
>18|TRBD2|many|TRBV6-2/TRBV6-3|TRBJ2-2
CASSYGTSGLGYTGELFF
TGTGCCAGCAGTTACGGGACTAGCGGGCTAGGGTACACCGGGGAGCTGTTTTTT
>15|TRBD2|many|TRBV18|TRBJ2-3
CASSPPTSGSDTQYF
TGTGCCAGCTCACCGCCGACTAGCGGGTCAGATACGCAGTATTTT
>17|TRBD1|NA|TRBV19|TRBJ2-6
CASSRQGSGSGANVLTF
TGTGCCAGTAGTCGACAGGGGTCCGGTTCTGGGGCCAACGTCCTGACTTTC
>13|TRBD1|many|TRBV20-1|TRBJ2-2
CSARTGNTGELFF
TGCAGCGCCCGGACAGGGAACACCGGGGAGCTGTTTTTT